The 12 T cell receptor beta chains in this list originate from one sample, sequenced in a study of lymphopenia after photon versus proton radiotherapy. TCRdb's table, derived via immunoSEQ multiplex PCR, lists solely in-frame clones and lacks some. The sample yields roughly 23,000 clones, around 89% seen once. The starting material was peripheral blood, obtained from a patient treated with proton-based radiotherapy. The receptor source for this set is a man older than 75 with esophageal cancer.

The J gene is TRBJ2-2, the V gene TRBV10-2; 7 bases line up with TRBD2. The V and J ends lost 10 bases and 3 bases, in that order; junction bases with no gene match: 11. The CDR3 extends over 15 amino acids. Germline values: CDR1 WSHSY, CDR2 SAAADI. The CDR3 reads CAISSGQVYTGELFF. In nucleotides, the CDR3 is TGCGCCATCTCTAGCGGCCAGGTGTACACCGGGGAGCTGTTTTTT.

The J gene is TRBJ2-1, the V gene TRBV9; 9 bases fit TRBD2. Per germline, CDR1 SGDLS and CDR2 YYNGEE. V lost 3 bases, J lost 8 bases, and 6 bases stayed unmatched. The length of the CDR3 is 14 residues. The CDR3: CASSGAGGGYEQFF. CDR3 sequence (DNA): TGTGCCAGCAGCGGCGCGGGAGGGGGGTATGAGCAGTTCTTC.

This chain connects TRBV5-6 to TRBJ2-3, with a tentative D call TRBD2 (5 bases). The CDR3 covers 13 residues. V was shortened by 3 bases and J by 5 bases, with 10 bases between the two germline ends. CDR1 is SGHDT and CDR2 is YYEEEE in the germline V gene. CDR3 loop: CASSSRGEDTQYF. DNA for the CDR3: TGTGCCAGCAGCTCCCGGGGAGAAGATACGCAGTATTTT.

V gene TRBV6-5 combines with J gene TRBJ1-6; D perhaps matches TRBD1 (6 bases). The length of the CDR3 is 14 residues. With 9 bases removed from V and 5 bases from J, the gap between germline ends came to 14 bases. Germline CDR1 reads MNHEY; CDR2 reads SVGAGI. The CDR3 region has the DNA TGTGCCAGTCGAGGACGGGACAATAATTCACCCCTCCACTTT. It is translated as CASRGRDNNSPLHF.

Here the CDR3 reads CASSDPLAETQYF. As DNA, the CDR3 is TGCGCCAGCAGCGACCCACTAGCGGAGACCCAGTACTTC. The chain recombines TRBV5-1 with TRBJ2-5, with TRBD2 identical over 7 bases. V dropped 4 bases and J dropped 5; count of bases not matched to a gene: 5. This CDR3 is 13 amino acids long. From germline, CDR1 is SGHRS and CDR2 YFSETQ.

The chain joins TRBV18 to TRBJ2-1, with D maybe TRBD1 (6 bases). The CDR3 has 15 amino acids. Trimming removed 5 bases at V and 2 bases at J, with 13 bases between. CDR1 is KGHSH, CDR2 LQKENI, per germline. CDR3 in amino acids: CASSGAGATYNEQFF. CDR3 bases: TGTGCCAGCTCAGGGGCAGGGGCCACCTACAATGAGCAGTTCTTC.

V gene TRBV18 combines with J gene TRBJ2-2; D might be TRBD2 (6 bases). CDR1 and CDR2 from the germline V gene are KGHSH and LQKENI. Trimming left V 3 bases short and J 7 bases short, with 18 bases between. The CDR3 contains 16 residues. Here the CDR3 DNA reads TGTGCCAGCTCACCTGGGACTGGGAGGCGCGGCGGGGAGCTGTTTTTT. Its protein product is CASSPGTGRRGGELFF.

The chain joins TRBV6-1 to TRBJ2-7; D is uncertain. The CDR3 runs 13 residues. Trimming cost V 10 bases and J 1 base, with 14 bases left between them. CDR1 and CDR2 (germline): MNHNS, SASEGT. The CDR3, as DNA: TGTGCCACCCCCTCTGTAGAATCCTACGAGCAGTACTTC. Translated: CATPSVESYEQYF.

The gene calls are TRBV7-2 and TRBJ2-6; D not certain. CDR1 is SGHTA, CDR2 FQGNSA, per germline. This CDR3 contains 18 residues. V was pared by 1 base and J by 0 bases, with 13 bases between. The CDR3 reads CASSLENRRTSGANVLTF. The CDR3 DNA follows: TGTGCCAGCAGCTTAGAAAACAGAAGGACCTCTGGGGCCAACGTCCTGACTTTC. The full variable domain, rest sourced from reference TRBV7-2 and TRBJ2-6, is GAGVSQSPSNKVTEKGKDVELRCDPISGHTALYWYRQSLGQGLEFLIYFQGNSAPDKSGLPSDRFSAERTGGSVSTLTIQRTQQEDSAVYLCASSLENRRTSGANVLTFGAGSRLTVL.

This clone showed up just once. The chain's CDR3 is CASSVGQGPGANYGYTF. The CDR3 DNA follows: TGTGCCAGCAGCGTAGGGCAGGGCCCAGGGGCTAACTATGGCTACACCTTC. J is TRBJ1-2 and V is TRBV9, with TRBD1 as a possible D gene (6 bases). Trimming took 0 bases from V and 0 from J, leaving 15 bases between them. This CDR3 is built from 17 residues. Germline lookup yields CDR1 SGDLS and CDR2 YYNGEE.

The chain uses TRBV5-5 and TRBJ2-3; 9 bases fit TRBD2. The CDR3 has 15 residues. Germline-derived CDR1 and CDR2 are SGHKS and YYEKEE (reference sequence). Germline trimming cut 0 bases from V and 6 bases from J; bases unmatched to any gene: 5. The CDR3 DNA sequence: TGTGCCAGCAGCTTGGGGGCGGGAGGGTATGATACGCAGTATTTT. It codes for CASSLGAGGYDTQYF.

V usage is TRBV7-9 and J usage is TRBJ1-1, with D hard to call. The germline gives CDR1 SEHNR, CDR2 FQNEAQ (reference sequence). Deletions cut 1 base from V and 5 bases from J, with 8 bases between. The CDR3 has 13 amino acids. The CDR3 is CASSLVAKTEAFF. The CDR3 DNA follows: TGTGCCAGCAGCTTAGTAGCAAAAACTGAAGCTTTCTTT.